This T cell receptor (beta chain) was obtained from a study of monozygotic twins with cystic fibrosis (dated by TCRdb to the early 2020s). Regarding the study in general: Barcoded libraries were prepared from 3 to 3.5 micrograms of fragmented DNA with roughly 16 PCR cycles. Data for three of the twin pairs had been reported earlier in a different context. Made up mostly of children and adolescents, the cohort included ten female and six male twin pairs ranging in age from roughly 2.0 to 40 years, with a median of about 8.5 years. To gauge how much genetics shapes V and J gene usage, the researchers compared TCR beta repertoires both within and across 16 monozygotic twin pairs who have cystic fibrosis. Twins were ranked among about a thousand cohort participants for weight-for-height and FEVPerc (FEV1 disease centile) at the day of blood sampling. Broad study findings and their caveats: Sharing of nucleotide-identical clonotypes was significantly greater within monozygotic CF twin pairs than between unrelated CF individuals (P = 0.000026, Mann-Whitney). The cohort was small, and the number of shared CDR3s showed no association with age, concordance or disease severity. Simpson clonality was found to be generally low (median approximately 0.009), suggesting a naive-dominated repertoire, although higher clonality was observed in the most severely affected patients. V gene usage was most similar to the co-twin for 13 of 16 pairs, and J usage for 8 of 16 pairs, suggesting genetic constraints.

TCR beta CDR3 regions were amplified by multiplex PCR with the immunoSEQ immune profiling system according to the manufacturer's instructions. An Illumina NextSeq system was used for sequencing. The paper's processing steps were these. The immunoSEQ Analyzer platform handled processing of the sequence data, and clonality was calculated by taking the square root of Simpson's index of productive rearrangements. Similarity in V and J usage was measured by Jensen-Shannon distance, and OLGA was used to compute CDR3 generation probabilities. The immuneACCESS database (August 2020) and VDJdb (December 2020) were searched for shared CDR3 sequences. This is the immuneACCESS table as TCRdb keeps it, with only in-frame sequences that have V and J called. A part of the clones is gone; compared with another copy, unresolved V genes explain less than half, and the rest is unexplained. For V, J and clone size, that table is used; D and trimming come from the DNA. For this sample the table gives about 26,000 clones, of which approximately 90% were detected only once. The top ten clones comprise 0.45% to 0.65% of the sample.

A word on this clone: Its specific antigen is unknown. Base qualities are not provided; no much larger clone lies one nucleotide away.

The twin pairs came from the European Cystic Fibrosis Twin and Sibling Study Cohort, a cohort that recruited patients from 150 to 200 CF clinics across 14 European countries. Zygosity and CFTR genotype were verified in-house, with zygosity tested by multiplex PCR of nine short tandem repeat loci. Each twin gave a peripheral blood sample, and clinical parameters were documented on that same day of blood sampling. Phenol/chloroform extraction was used to isolate genomic DNA from peripheral blood cells, and the DNA was then kept in TE buffer at 4 degrees C. The clonotype comes from a girl aged 2 to 9 with cystic fibrosis. Material: blood.

In nucleotides, the sequence is TGTGCCACCAGCAGGACAGGGGCTTCCGACTATGGCTACACCTTC. Its protein reads: CATSRTGASDYGYTF. Recombination joined TRBV15 with TRBJ1-2; 8 bases in between match TRBD1. CDR1 and CDR2 are drawn from the germline V gene (reference sequence): LNHNV, YYDKDF. The CDR3 numbers 15 residues from cysteine through phenylalanine. Only the CDR3 region is kept as DNA, spanning 45 bases read in frame from base 1. Relative to germline, V is missing 3 bases and J is missing 3 bases, with 6 bases of the junction outside any gene match.